These 23 T cell receptor beta chains were all obtained from the same sample, sequenced in a study of cytomegalovirus exposure and HLA in healthy donors. The PCR was carried out with 60 Vbeta primers and 13 Jbeta primers. Repertoires were generated with immunoSEQ multiplex PCR, while TCRdb's copy carries only in-frame clones and drops some. The sample includes 170,000 or so clones, about 80% of them seen just once. What was sequenced was PBMCs. The receptors here all came from a woman between 45 and 65 years old in good health and CMV-seropositive.

This rearrangement joins TRBV6-1 to TRBJ2-3; D may be TRBD1 (6 bases). The germline V and J ends were trimmed by 2 bases and 15 bases, with 12 bases remaining between them. Germline CDR1 and CDR2: MNHNS and SASEGT. The CDR3 loop spans 11 amino acids. CDR3 nucleotide sequence: TGTGCCAGCAGTGAACGTGGACAGCCCTATTTT. It specifies CASSERGQPYF.

The chain couples TRBV2 to TRBJ1-1; D uncertain. The CDR3 loop spans 14 amino acids. Germline CDR1 is SNHLY and CDR2 is FYNNEI. V was shortened by 6 bases and J by 0 bases, with 11 bases between the two germline ends. The CDR3 DNA is TGTGCCAGCAGGGTCGGGGAATTGAACACTGAAGCTTTCTTT. Translating gives CASRVGELNTEAFF.

Notes on this clone: One junction end does not reproduce the germline sequence, and a read error may be involved. The rearrangement links TRBV7-9 to TRBJ1-4; D is uncertain. The length of the CDR3 is 12 residues. Per germline, CDR1 SEHNR and CDR2 FQNEAQ (reference sequence). The CDR3 sequence is CSSSSDNEKLFF. The CDR3 coding sequence is TGTTCCAGCAGCTCAGATAATGAAAAACTGTTTTTT.

The chain employs TRBV6-1 and TRBJ2-2; D is ambiguous. The CDR3 extends over 14 amino acids. Germline V gene data show CDR1 as MNHNS and CDR2 as SASEGT. Trimming removed 4 bases from V and 1 base from J, with 7 bases in between. Here the CDR3 DNA reads TGTGCCAGCAGTGCCCTAGAGAACACCGGGGAGCTGTTTTTT. It translates to CASSALENTGELFF.

The rearrangement uses TRBV6-5 and TRBJ2-3; 10 nucleotides match TRBD2. After removal of 0 bases from V and 3 bases from J, the junction contained 0 bases not matched to a gene. The CDR3 covers 15 residues. Per germline, CDR1 MNHEY and CDR2 SVGAGI. This chain's CDR3 is CASSYSGLATDTQYF. The CDR3 region has the DNA TGTGCCAGCAGTTACTCGGGACTAGCGACAGATACGCAGTATTTT.

J is TRBJ1-4 and V is TRBV19; the match to TRBD1 covers 11 bases. Losses at the gene ends were 9 bases for V and 4 bases for J; bases not matched to a gene: 7. The CDR3 has 15 amino acids. CDR1 and CDR2 from the germline V gene are LNHDA and SQIVND (reference sequence). The CDR3 spells CASQDRGLDNEKLFF. The CDR3, as DNA: TGTGCCAGCCAGGACAGGGGGCTGGATAATGAAAAACTGTTTTTT. The variable domain in full, completed from reference TRBV19 and TRBJ1-4, reads DGGITQSPKYLFRKEGQNVTLSCEQNLNHDAMYWYRQDPGQGLRLIYYSQIVNDFQKGDIAEGYSVSREKKESFPLTVTSAQKNPTAFYLCASQDRGLDNEKLFFGSGTQLSVL.

Comments on this clone: Other nucleotide sequences from this sample produce the same CDR3. V gene TRBV6-1 combines with J gene TRBJ2-6, with D hard to call. Trimming stripped 1 base from V and 0 bases from J, with 4 bases between. From germline, CDR1 is MNHNS and CDR2 SASEGT. There are 15 residues in the CDR3. CDR3 protein: CASSEGGSGANVLTF. The CDR3 DNA sequence: TGTGCCAGCAGTGAAGGAGGCTCTGGGGCCAACGTCCTGACTTTC.

The rearrangement uses TRBV6-5 and TRBJ1-2, with D tentatively TRBD1 (6 bases). Germline V gene sequence: CDR1 MNHEY, CDR2 SVGAGI. The CDR3 has 15 residues. V lost 5 bases, J lost 5 bases, and 18 bases lay in between. The CDR3 loop reads CASSQVGGGWYGYTF. Here the CDR3 DNA reads TGTGCCAGCAGTCAGGTTGGGGGGGGCTGGTATGGCTACACCTTC.

The chain uses TRBV7-2 and TRBJ1-4, with D perhaps TRBD1 (6 bases). Germline CDR1 is SGHTA and CDR2 is FQGNSA. CDR3 length equals 13 residues. Trimming shortened V by 5 bases and J by 11 bases, and 15 bases separated the two germline ends. The CDR3 spells CASSPSPQGKLFF. As DNA, the CDR3 is TGTGCCAGCAGCCCGTCCCCTCAGGGGAAACTGTTTTTT.

The chain employs TRBV7-2 and TRBJ2-4; 7 bases are shared with TRBD1. Per germline, CDR1 SGHTA and CDR2 FQGNSA. Germline trimming cut 5 bases from V and 0 bases from J; bases unmatched to any gene: 10. There are 17 residues in the CDR3. The CDR3: CASSKRDSQIAKNIQYF. The CDR3 DNA sequence: TGTGCCAGCAGCAAACGGGACAGCCAGATAGCCAAAAACATTCAGTACTTC. The complete variable domain, with remaining parts taken from reference TRBV7-2 and TRBJ2-4, reads GAGVSQSPSNKVTEKGKDVELRCDPISGHTALYWYRQSLGQGLEFLIYFQGNSAPDKSGLPSDRFSAERTGGSVSTLTIQRTQQEDSAVYLCASSKRDSQIAKNIQYFGAGTRLSVL.

V is TRBV6-5 and J is TRBJ1-1, with TRBD1 matching 9 bases. There are 13 residues in the CDR3. V lost 8 bases to trimming and J lost 10 bases; unmatched junction nucleotides: 11. Germline V lookup: CDR1 MNHEY, CDR2 SVGAGI. The CDR3 loop is CASVITGGAGAFF. The CDR3 bases are TGTGCCAGCGTGATCACAGGGGGCGCAGGAGCTTTCTTT.

As for this clone: The sample contains more than one DNA sequence encoding this CDR3. The V and J genes are TRBV15 and TRBJ1-6; 7 nucleotides align to TRBD1. This CDR3 has 18 amino acids. Germline CDR1 LNHNV, CDR2 YYDKDF (reference sequence). V lost 0 bases to trimming and J lost 7 bases; unmatched junction nucleotides: 12. Written as DNA, the CDR3 is TGTGCCACCAGCAGAGATCATTTAGGGGGACAGCTGAATTCACCCCTCCACTTT. This sequence encodes CATSRDHLGGQLNSPLHF. Full variable domain (rest looked up from reference TRBV15 and TRBJ1-6): DAMVIQNPRYQVTQFGKPVTLSCSQTLNHNVMYWYQQKSSQAPKLLFHYYDKDFNNEADTPDNFQSRRPNTSFCFLDIRSPGLGDTAMYLCATSRDHLGGQLNSPLHFGNGTRLTVT.

The chain carries TRBV4-2 and TRBJ1-1; 8 bases map to TRBD1. The CDR3 runs 14 residues. V lost 1 base, J lost 5 bases, and 3 bases stayed unmatched. From germline, CDR1 is LGHNA and CDR2 YNFKEQ. The DNA of the CDR3 is TGTGCCAGCAGCCAAGTGGACAGGGCGACTGAAGCTTTCTTT. This encodes CASSQVDRATEAFF.

This clone came up a few times. The genes are TRBV5-1 and TRBJ2-7; 9 positions match TRBD2. Per germline, CDR1 SGHRS and CDR2 YFSETQ. The J segment lost 2 bases and the V segment lost 4 bases, leaving 7 bases of the junction unmatched. CDR3 length: 15 amino acids. CDR3 sequence reads: CASSQEASGAYEQYF. The CDR3 DNA reads as TGCGCCAGCAGCCAAGAGGCTAGCGGGGCCTACGAGCAGTACTTC.

V is TRBV14 and J is TRBJ1-1, with D possibly being TRBD1 (5 bases). With 3 bases removed from V and 5 bases from J, the gap between germline ends came to 22 bases. Germline lookup yields CDR1 SGHDN and CDR2 FVKESK. This CDR3 contains 17 residues. The CDR3 spells CASSHPQGKGTGTEAFF. DNA of the CDR3: TGTGCCAGCAGCCATCCCCAGGGTAAGGGGACTGGGACTGAAGCTTTCTTT.

CDR3 in amino acids: CASSLLKKESEQYF. In nucleotides, the CDR3 is TGTGCCAGCAGCTTATTGAAAAAGGAGTCCGAGCAGTACTTC. This rearrangement joins TRBV7-9 to TRBJ2-7; D remains ambiguous. V lost 2 bases and J 6 bases, leaving 14 bases between the germline ends. Germline CDR1 SEHNR, CDR2 FQNEAQ (reference sequence). The CDR3 consists of 14 residues.

As concerns this clone: Its ends do not fully match the called genes, so a read error is possible. The rearrangement links TRBV7-7 to TRBJ2-5, with 11 bases fitting TRBD1. In germline, CDR1 is SSHAT, CDR2 FNYEAQ (reference sequence). The CDR3 is 15 residues long. The CDR3 DNA reads as TGTGCTAGCAGCTCGGACAGGGGGCAACAAGAGACCCAGTACTTC. Translated, it gives CASSSDRGQQETQYF.

This clone was observed a few times. This sequence joins TRBV6-6 and TRBJ1-5; 7 bases are shared with TRBD1. The ends lost 9 bases at V and 0 bases at J; junction bases unmatched: 8. CDR1 and CDR2 from the germline V gene are MNHNY and SVGAGI (reference sequence). This CDR3 comprises 15 residues. The CDR3: CASSRDSHSNQPQHF. In DNA, the CDR3 is TGTGCCAGTTCCCGGGACAGCCATAGCAATCAGCCCCAGCATTTT.

This chain uses TRBV4-1 with TRBJ1-2; D remains unclear. The CDR3 extends over 14 amino acids. Germline V gene data show CDR1 as MGHRA and CDR2 as YSYEKL. V was pared by 0 bases and J by 5 bases, with 10 bases between. The CDR3 DNA sequence: TGCGCCAGCAGCCAAGATCACGGGAAGTATGGCTACACCTTC. Translated: CASSQDHGKYGYTF.

The gene calls are TRBV5-1 and TRBJ2-1; TRBD2 might be the D (6 bases). V lost 0 bases to trimming and J lost 6 bases, with 16 bases between them. Germline V lookup: CDR1 SGHRS, CDR2 YFSETQ. CDR3 size: 16 residues. The CDR3 DNA sequence: TGCGCCAGCAGCTTGGCCGCCGGGACTGGACTCAATGAGCAGTTCTTC. The encoded protein is CASSLAAGTGLNEQFF.

This clone was seen just once. This chain uses TRBV7-2 with TRBJ2-7, with TRBD1 as a possible D gene (5 bases). Trimming pared 0 bases from V and 6 bases from J, leaving 12 bases between. Germline CDR1 and CDR2: SGHTA and FQGNSA. CDR3 length: 14 amino acids. The CDR3 DNA follows: TGTGCCAGCAGCTTAGCAGGGGCAATCATCGAGCAGTACTTC. Translation: CASSLAGAIIEQYF. The entire variable domain, with the rest obtained from reference TRBV7-2 and TRBJ2-7, is as follows: GAGVSQSPSNKVTEKGKDVELRCDPISGHTALYWYRQSLGQGLEFLIYFQGNSAPDKSGLPSDRFSAERTGGSVSTLTIQRTQQEDSAVYLCASSLAGAIIEQYFGPGTRLTVT.

The chain couples TRBV13 to TRBJ2-4, with D perhaps TRBD1 (5 bases). Germline V gives CDR1 PRHDT, CDR2 FYEKMQ (reference sequence). The CDR3 has 14 amino acids. V shed 5 bases and J shed 8 bases, with 16 bases lying between them. In DNA, the CDR3 is TGTGCCAGCAGCCACGACAGTTTTGGGGACATTCAGTACTTC. This encodes CASSHDSFGDIQYF.

The chain has TRBV19 and TRBJ2-7, with 9 positions matching TRBD1. The V segment lost 1 base and the J segment 2 bases; nucleotides outside the gene matches: 0. There are 14 residues in the CDR3. The V gene's germline CDR1 is LNHDA and CDR2 SQIVND (reference sequence). The CDR3 nucleotides are TGTGCCAGTAGTATAGGGACAGGGGCCTACGAGCAGTACTTC. As protein: CASSIGTGAYEQYF.